Listed below are T cell receptor beta chains from one sample, sequenced in a study of OX40 agonist ivuxolimab in advanced cancers. The method was immunoSEQ multiplex PCR; TCRdb's version includes in-frame clones alone and lacks a portion of them. Here the sample spans some 58,000 clones, around four fifths being singletons. The source was CD4+ or CD8+ T cells sorted from blood, collected in a trial of the OX40 agonist ivuxolimab. The source is an adult with an advanced solid tumor such as melanoma, head and neck, liver or kidney cancer. The CDR3 runs from the conserved cysteine through the conserved F or W. The D gene is left open where the match is weak. Where a row states a size, it is once, few, many or the class of an expanded clone; other rows omit it.

d_gene,j_gene,v_gene,abundance,CDR3nt,CDR3aa
NA,TRBJ2-5,TRBV28,NA,TGTGCCAGCAGTCCACCAGCTAGTGGGGGAGAGACCCAGTACTTC,CASSPPASGGETQYF
NA,TRBJ2-7,TRBV11-2,NA,TGTGCCAGCAGCCCCGGGTTGCGCGAGCAGTACTTC,CASSPGLREQYF
TRBD1,TRBJ2-7,TRBV27,NA,TGTGCCAGCAGTTGGGGACAGTCCTACGAGCAGTACTTC,CASSWGQSYEQYF
NA,TRBJ2-7,TRBV9,once,TGTGCCAGCAGCGTAGGAGGGGCGGCCTACGAGCAGTACTTC,CASSVGGAAYEQYF
TRBD2,TRBJ2-1,TRBV2,NA,TGTGCCAGCACCGAACTGACTAGCGGGGCCAATGAGCAGTTCTTC,CASTELTSGANEQFF
NA,TRBJ2-7,TRBV11-2,NA,TGTGCCAGCAGCTCCCTTAAGGGCACAGGATTCGTCTCCTACGAGCAGTACTTC,CASSSLKGTGFVSYEQYF
NA,TRBJ1-2,TRBV5-1,NA,TGCGCCAGCAGCTTGGCCGGGACACCGACGGGGTACACCTTC,CASSLAGTPTGYTF
NA,TRBJ2-5,TRBV27,NA,TGTGCCAGCAGTTTAGGGGAGACCCAGTACTTC,CASSLGETQYF
TRBD1,TRBJ2-2,TRBV27,NA,TGTGCCAGCACCTTGATGGGGACAGGGGCGAGCACCGGGGAGCTGTTTTTT,CASTLMGTGASTGELFF
NA,TRBJ2-5,TRBV2,NA,TGTGCCAGCGGGACGGACCAAGAGACCCAGTACTTC,CASGTDQETQYF
NA,TRBJ2-1,TRBV7-6,NA,TGTGCCAGCAGCTTCCAACGGAATGAGCAGTTCTTC,CASSFQRNEQFF